This T cell receptor beta chain was captured by sequencing in a study of naive and memory T cell subsets. Concerning this clonotype: Its target is unknown.

Both TRBC1 and TRBC2 were covered by a beta constant-region primer of two equimolar oligonucleotides. Nested alpha and beta constant-region primers with the SP2 primer drove four PCR rounds on ligated cDNA. TCRdb re-called the UMI-ligation and nested PCR reads with MiXCR, one entry per CDR3 protein. Here the sample spans 150,000 or so distinct CDR3 sequences, approximately 22% being singletons. Points from the study as a whole: Especially in CD8 cells, naive repertoires contained a few larger clonotypes, possibly CD45RA-re-expressing memory cells. From naive to CM, EM and EMRA, diversity decreased and Gini increased. The power law exponent of TCR abundance differed between naive and memory cells. Over 95% of naive TCR sequences appeared only once after error correction, unlike memory subsets.

This clonotype originated in a human donor in good health. The sequencing sample was made of naive CD4+ T cells from blood.

In nucleotides, the CDR3 is TGTGCCTGGAGCCCAAGCGGCGGGGGGCGGAATGAGCAGTTCTTC. It specifies CAWSPSGGGRNEQFF. This chain links TRBV30 with TRBJ2-1; 8 bases line up with TRBD2. CDR1 is GTSNPN, CDR2 SVGIG, per germline (reference sequence). J gave up 7 bases and V 3 bases, and 11 bases lay outside the gene matches. The CDR3 has 15 amino acids.